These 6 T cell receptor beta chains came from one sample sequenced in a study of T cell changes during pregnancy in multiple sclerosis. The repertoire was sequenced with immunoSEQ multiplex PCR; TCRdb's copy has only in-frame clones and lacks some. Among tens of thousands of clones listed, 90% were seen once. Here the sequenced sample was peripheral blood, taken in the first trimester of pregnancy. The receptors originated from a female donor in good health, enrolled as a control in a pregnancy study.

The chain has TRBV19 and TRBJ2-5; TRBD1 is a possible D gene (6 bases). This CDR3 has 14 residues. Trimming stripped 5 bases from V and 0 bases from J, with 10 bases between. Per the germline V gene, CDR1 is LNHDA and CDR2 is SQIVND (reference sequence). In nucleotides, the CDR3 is TGTGCCAGTAGTGACCGACAGGACCAAGAGACCCAGTACTTC. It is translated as CASSDRQDQETQYF.

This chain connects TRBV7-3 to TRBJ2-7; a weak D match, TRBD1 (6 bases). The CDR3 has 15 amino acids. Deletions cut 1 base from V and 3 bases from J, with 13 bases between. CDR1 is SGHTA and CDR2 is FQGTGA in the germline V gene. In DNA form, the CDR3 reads TGTGCCAGCAGCTTAATGGCGGACAGTGGCTACGAGCAGTACTTC. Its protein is CASSLMADSGYEQYF.

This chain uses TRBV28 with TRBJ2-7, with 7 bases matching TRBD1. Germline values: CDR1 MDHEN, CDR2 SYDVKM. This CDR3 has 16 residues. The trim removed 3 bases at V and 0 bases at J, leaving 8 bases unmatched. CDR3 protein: CASSFNRGRDSYEQYF. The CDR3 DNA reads TGTGCCAGCAGTTTCAACAGGGGAAGAGACTCCTACGAGCAGTACTTC. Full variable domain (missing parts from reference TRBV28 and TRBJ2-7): DVKVTQSSRYLVKRTGEKVFLECVQDMDHENMFWYRQDPGLGLRLIYFSYDVKMKEKGDIPEGYSVSREKKERFSLILESASTNQTSMYLCASSFNRGRDSYEQYFGPGTRLTVT.

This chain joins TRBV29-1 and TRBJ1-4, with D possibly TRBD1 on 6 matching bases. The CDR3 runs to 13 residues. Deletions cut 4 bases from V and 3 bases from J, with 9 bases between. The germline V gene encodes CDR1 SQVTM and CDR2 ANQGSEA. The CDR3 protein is CSVAQGPNEKLFF. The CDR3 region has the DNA TGCAGCGTTGCGCAGGGGCCTAATGAAAAACTGTTTTTT.

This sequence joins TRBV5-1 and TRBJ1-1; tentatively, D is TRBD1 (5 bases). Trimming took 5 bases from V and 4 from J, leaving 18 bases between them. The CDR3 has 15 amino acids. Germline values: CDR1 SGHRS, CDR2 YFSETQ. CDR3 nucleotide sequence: TGCGCCAGCAGATGGGGCCCTGAGCCAGCCACTGAAGCTTTCTTT. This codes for CASRWGPEPATEAFF.

The CDR3 coding sequence is TGTGCCAGCAGCTTAGTAGTGACAGGGGGTCAGCCCCAGCATTTT. Amino acids: CASSLVVTGGQPQHF. The chain combines TRBV7-2 with TRBJ1-5; 9 nucleotides line up with TRBD1. Germline trimming cut 1 base from V and 6 bases from J; bases unmatched to any gene: 4. The length of the CDR3 is 15 residues. Germline-derived CDR1 and CDR2 are SGHTA and FQGNSA.